This TCR beta chain stems from a study of beta chain features in type 1 diabetes. Deletions cut 4 bases from V and 1 base from J, with 11 bases between. This CDR3 has 14 residues. CDR1 and CDR2 (germline): SGHNT, YYREEE (reference sequence). Regarding the study as a whole: TCRB CDR3 length was moderately but significantly reduced in all four CD4+ subsets of Type 1 diabetes patients. Possibly, sequencing cDNA over-represented cells that had high TCR expression levels.

This clone was detected only a few times. Its antigen remains unknown. Expressed TCRB transcripts were sequenced because the isolated RNA had all been reverse transcribed beforehand. The assay was immunoSEQ multiplex PCR, and TCRdb's table has in-frame clones only and misses some. Among a few hundred thousand clones listed, roughly 15% were seen once. The receptor's source is a man younger than 45 in good health. Source material: central memory CD4+ T cells from blood. The rearrangement links TRBV5-4 to TRBJ2-5; D may be TRBD1 or TRBD2 (5 bases each). CDR3 sequence: CASSAGTIQETQYF. In DNA, the CDR3 is TGTGCCAGCAGCGCCGGGACGATCCAAGAGACCCAGTACTTC.